This is a list of T cell receptor beta chains from one sample in a study of cytomegalovirus exposure and HLA in healthy donors. Sequencing used immunoSEQ multiplex PCR; TCRdb keeps in-frame clones, though not all of them. Seen here are about 95,000 clones, roughly 82% observed once, and the top ten hold around 3.7%. Sequencing was performed on PBMCs. The receptors were gathered from a man aged 25 to 40 in good health and CMV-seropositive. Both conserved end residues are part of each CDR3. A D gene is named only where the DNA matches it firmly. The size of a clone is reported for some rows only, either as once, few or many, or as a class for expanded clones.

V: TRBV28; D: TRBD2; size: once; length: 15; J: TRBJ2-7; CDR3: CASSLSGGRADEQYF; DNA: TGTGCCAGCAGTTTATCGGGCGGGAGGGCAGACGAGCAGTACTTC
V: TRBV6-4; D: -; size: -; length: 14; J: TRBJ1-2; CDR3: CASSVSEVGYGYTF; DNA: TGTGCCAGCAGTGTCAGCGAAGTGGGCTATGGCTACACCTTC
V: TRBV18; D: TRBD1; size: -; length: 16; J: TRBJ2-1; CDR3: CASSPPFGQGTNEQFF; DNA: TGTGCCAGCTCACCACCGTTTGGACAGGGAACCAATGAGCAGTTCTTC
V: TRBV10-2; D: -; size: -; length: 15; J: TRBJ1-2; CDR3: CASSEWREANYGYTF; DNA: TGCGCCAGCAGTGAGTGGAGGGAAGCTAACTATGGCTACACCTTC
V: TRBV5-8; D: -; size: -; length: 13; J: TRBJ2-5; CDR3: CASSFDSQETQYF; DNA: TGTGCCAGCAGCTTTGATAGCCAAGAGACCCAGTACTTC
V: TRBV28; D: -; size: -; length: 13; J: TRBJ2-5; CDR3: CASSPLGSESQYF; DNA: TGTGCCAGCAGTCCCCTGGGGAGTGAGTCCCAGTACTTC
V: TRBV4-1; D: -; size: -; length: 12; J: TRBJ2-5; CDR3: CASSLAPGTQYF; DNA: TGCGCCAGCAGCCTCGCGCCCGGGACCCAGTACTTC
V: TRBV7-8; D: -; size: -; length: 15; J: TRBJ1-2; CDR3: CASSLVGRGGYGYTF; DNA: TGTGCCAGCAGCTTAGTGGGCAGGGGCGGGTATGGCTACACCTTC
V: TRBV5-5; D: -; size: -; length: 13; J: TRBJ1-1; CDR3: CASSLAGNTEAFF; DNA: TGTGCCAGCAGCTTGGCGGGGAACACTGAAGCTTTCTTT
V: TRBV19; D: -; size: -; length: 13; J: TRBJ1-3; CDR3: CATGLDSGNTIYF; DNA: TGTGCCACCGGACTTGACTCTGGAAACACCATATATTTT
V: TRBV7-9; D: TRBD2; size: -; length: 14; J: TRBJ2-7; CDR3: CASSLLAGPYEQYF; DNA: TGTGCCAGCAGCTTACTAGCGGGGCCTTACGAGCAGTACTTC
V: TRBV6-6; D: -; size: -; length: 14; J: TRBJ2-5; CDR3: CASSNGQIQETQYF; DNA: TGTGCCAGCAGTAACGGACAAATCCAAGAGACCCAGTACTTC
V: TRBV18; D: -; size: -; length: 11; J: TRBJ2-7; CDR3: CASSPKYEQYF; DNA: TGTGCCAGCTCACCGAAATACGAGCAGTACTTC
V: TRBV19; D: -; size: -; length: 13; J: TRBJ1-2; CDR3: CASSMVQVGGYTF; DNA: TGTGCCAGTAGTATGGTACAGGTGGGAGGCTACACCTTC
V: TRBV7-9; D: TRBD2; size: -; length: 17; J: TRBJ2-1; CDR3: CASSFGLAGGYGHEQFF; DNA: TGTGCCAGCAGCTTCGGACTAGCGGGAGGTTATGGTCATGAGCAGTTCTTC
V: TRBV30; D: TRBD1; size: once; length: 13; J: TRBJ1-1; CDR3: CAWLRTGVTEAFF; DNA: TGTGCCTGGCTCCGGACAGGGGTGACTGAAGCTTTCTTT
V: TRBV14; D: TRBD1; size: -; length: 16; J: TRBJ2-1; CDR3: CASSHPGQGRLDEQFF; DNA: TGTGCCAGCAGCCATCCCGGACAGGGGAGGTTGGATGAGCAGTTCTTC
V: TRBV28; D: -; size: -; length: 14; J: TRBJ2-7; CDR3: CASSHAGGGYEQYF; DNA: TGTGCCAGCAGCCATGCAGGGGGAGGCTACGAGCAGTACTTC
V: TRBV7-9; D: TRBD2; size: -; length: 15; J: TRBJ2-7; CDR3: CASSFGTSLSYEQYF; DNA: TGTGCCAGCAGCTTCGGGACTAGCCTCTCCTACGAGCAGTACTTC
V: TRBV25-1; D: TRBD1; size: -; length: 13; J: TRBJ1-3; CDR3: CASSGTGKVTIYF; DNA: TGTGCCAGCAGTGGGACAGGGAAGGTCACCATATATTTT
V: TRBV19; D: TRBD1; size: -; length: 15; J: TRBJ1-5; CDR3: CASSIGGRGDQPQHF; DNA: TGTGCCAGTAGTATAGGGGGCAGGGGGGATCAGCCCCAGCATTTT
V: TRBV5-1; D: -; size: -; length: 14; J: TRBJ2-7; CDR3: CASSLDREGYEQYF; DNA: TGCGCCAGCAGCTTGGACAGGGAAGGCTACGAGCAGTACTTC
V: TRBV9; D: TRBD1; size: once; length: 15; J: TRBJ2-5; CDR3: CASSVEGTGTETQYF; DNA: TGTGCCAGCAGCGTAGAGGGGACAGGGACAGAGACCCAGTACTTC
V: TRBV9; D: -; size: -; length: 13; J: TRBJ2-3; CDR3: CASSVLGPNTQYF; DNA: TGTGCCAGCAGCGTACTAGGCCCAAATACGCAGTATTTT
V: TRBV29-1; D: TRBD2; size: -; length: 18; J: TRBJ2-1; CDR3: CSVLGLAGTPSSYNEQFF; DNA: TGCAGCGTACTCGGACTAGCGGGAACTCCCAGCTCCTACAATGAGCAGTTCTTC
V: TRBV21-1; D: -; size: -; length: 16; J: TRBJ2-7; CDR3: CASSKETGGGNGEQYF; DNA: TGTGCCAGCAGCAAAGAGACAGGGGGCGGAAATGGCGAGCAGTACTTC
V: TRBV28; D: -; size: -; length: 10; J: TRBJ2-7; CDR3: CATTGYEQYF; DNA: TGTGCCACCACAGGCTACGAGCAGTACTTC
V: TRBV7-2; D: TRBD1; size: -; length: 14; J: TRBJ2-7; CDR3: CASRSGQGSYEQYF; DNA: TGTGCCAGCAGATCTGGACAGGGGTCCTACGAGCAGTACTTC
V: TRBV28; D: TRBD1; size: -; length: 15; J: TRBJ1-2; CDR3: CASRLGGEANYGYTF; DNA: TGTGCCAGCAGGTTAGGGGGCGAAGCTAACTATGGCTACACCTTC
V: TRBV2; D: TRBD2; size: -; length: 14; J: TRBJ2-3; CDR3: CARGLAGGPDTQYF; DNA: TGTGCCAGGGGTCTAGCGGGAGGCCCAGATACGCAGTATTTT
V: TRBV28; D: -; size: once; length: 14; J: TRBJ1-5; CDR3: CASSFPGGIQPQHF; DNA: TGTGCCAGCAGTTTTCCGGGGGGCATTCAGCCCCAGCATTTT
V: TRBV7-2; D: TRBD2; size: -; length: 16; J: TRBJ2-7; CDR3: CASSLTGTSGDYEQYF; DNA: TGTGCCAGCAGCTTAACCGGGACTAGCGGGGACTACGAGCAGTACTTC
V: TRBV4-3; D: -; size: -; length: 13; J: TRBJ2-1; CDR3: CASSQDARDEQFF; DNA: TGCGCCAGCAGCCAAGATGCGAGGGATGAGCAGTTCTTC
V: TRBV4-3; D: -; size: -; length: 13; J: TRBJ2-1; CDR3: CASSQETPEEQFF; DNA: TGCGCCAGCAGCCAAGAAACCCCGGAGGAGCAGTTCTTC
V: TRBV7-9; D: -; size: -; length: 12; J: TRBJ1-4; CDR3: CSSSPRGEKLFF; DNA: TGTTCCAGCAGCCCCCGCGGGGAAAAACTGTTTTTT
V: TRBV19; D: TRBD1; size: -; length: 17; J: TRBJ2-1; CDR3: CASSIPLPGTGINEQFF; DNA: TGTGCCAGTAGTATCCCACTTCCTGGGACAGGGATCAATGAGCAGTTCTTC
V: TRBV28; D: TRBD2; size: -; length: 15; J: TRBJ2-7; CDR3: CASLRPAGTFYEQYF; DNA: TGTGCCAGCCTCCGGCCAGCGGGAACCTTTTACGAGCAGTACTTC
V: TRBV2; D: -; size: -; length: 13; J: TRBJ1-1; CDR3: CASSSDMNTEAFF; DNA: TGTGCCAGCTCCAGCGATATGAACACTGAAGCTTTCTTT
V: TRBV11-2; D: TRBD1; size: -; length: 15; J: TRBJ1-2; CDR3: CASSFTGGAGYGYTF; DNA: TGTGCCAGCAGCTTTACAGGGGGCGCAGGCTATGGCTACACCTTC
V: TRBV6-5; D: -; size: -; length: 14; J: TRBJ1-6; CDR3: CASSYREGGSPLHF; DNA: TGTGCCAGCAGCTACAGGGAAGGAGGTTCACCCCTCCACTTT
V: TRBV15; D: -; size: -; length: 17; J: TRBJ1-5; CDR3: CATSRVELGGDNQPQHF; DNA: TGTGCCACCAGCAGAGTAGAGTTAGGAGGGGATAATCAGCCCCAGCATTTT
V: TRBV7-9; D: TRBD2; size: -; length: 16; J: TRBJ2-1; CDR3: CSSSPGTSGVYNEQFF; DNA: TGTTCCAGCAGCCCCGGGACTAGCGGAGTCTACAATGAGCAGTTCTTC
V: TRBV7-2; D: TRBD2; size: few; length: 17; J: TRBJ2-2; CDR3: CASSLYGTSGKVGELFF; DNA: TGTGCCAGCAGCTTATACGGGACTAGCGGGAAGGTCGGGGAGCTGTTTTTT